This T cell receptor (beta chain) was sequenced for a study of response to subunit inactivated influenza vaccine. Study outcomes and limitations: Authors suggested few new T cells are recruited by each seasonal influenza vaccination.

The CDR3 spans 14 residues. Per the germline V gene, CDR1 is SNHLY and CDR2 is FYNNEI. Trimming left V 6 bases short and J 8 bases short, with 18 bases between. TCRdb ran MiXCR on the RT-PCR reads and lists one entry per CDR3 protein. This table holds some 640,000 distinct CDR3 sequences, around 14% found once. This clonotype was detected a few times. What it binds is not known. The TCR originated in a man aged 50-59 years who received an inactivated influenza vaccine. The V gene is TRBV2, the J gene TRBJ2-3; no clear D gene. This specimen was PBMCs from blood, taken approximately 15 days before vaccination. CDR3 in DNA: TGTGCCAGCAGCCCAAAATCGGGTCAGGCTACGCAGTATTTT. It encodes CASSPKSGQATQYF.